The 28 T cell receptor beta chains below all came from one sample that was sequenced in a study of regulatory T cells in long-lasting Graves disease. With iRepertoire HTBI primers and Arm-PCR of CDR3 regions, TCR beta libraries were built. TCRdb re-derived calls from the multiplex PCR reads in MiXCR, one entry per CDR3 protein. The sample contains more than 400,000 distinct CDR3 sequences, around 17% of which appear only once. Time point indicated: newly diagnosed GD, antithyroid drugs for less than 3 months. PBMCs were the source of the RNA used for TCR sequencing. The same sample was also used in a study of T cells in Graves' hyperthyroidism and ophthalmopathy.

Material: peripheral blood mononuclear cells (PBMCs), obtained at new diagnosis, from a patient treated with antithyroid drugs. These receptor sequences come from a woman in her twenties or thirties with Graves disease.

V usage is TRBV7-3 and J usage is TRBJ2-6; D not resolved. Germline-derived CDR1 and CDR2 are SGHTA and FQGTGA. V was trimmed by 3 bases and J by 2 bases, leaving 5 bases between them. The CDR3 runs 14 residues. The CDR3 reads CASSFLPGANVLTF. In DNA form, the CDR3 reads TGTGCCAGCAGCTTCTTACCTGGGGCCAACGTCCTGACTTTC. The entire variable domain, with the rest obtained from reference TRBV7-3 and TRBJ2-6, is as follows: GAGVSQTPSNKVTEKGKYVELRCDPISGHTALYWYRQSLGQGPEFLIYFQGTGAADDSGLPNDRFFAVRPEGSVSTLKIQRTERGDSAVYLCASSFLPGANVLTFGAGSRLTVL.

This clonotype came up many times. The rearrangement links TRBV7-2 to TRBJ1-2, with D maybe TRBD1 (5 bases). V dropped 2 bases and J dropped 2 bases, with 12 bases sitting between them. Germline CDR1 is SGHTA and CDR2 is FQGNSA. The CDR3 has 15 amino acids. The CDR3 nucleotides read TGTGCCAGCAGCTTATATAGACAGCAAAACTATGGCTACACCTTC. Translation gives CASSLYRQQNYGYTF.

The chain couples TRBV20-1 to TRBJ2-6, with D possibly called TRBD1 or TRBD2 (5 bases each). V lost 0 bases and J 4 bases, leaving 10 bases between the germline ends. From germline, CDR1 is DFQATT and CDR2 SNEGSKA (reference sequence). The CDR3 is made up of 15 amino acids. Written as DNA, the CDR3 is TGCAGTGCTAGAGATTGGGGGTACGGGGCCAACGTCCTGACTTTC. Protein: CSARDWGYGANVLTF.

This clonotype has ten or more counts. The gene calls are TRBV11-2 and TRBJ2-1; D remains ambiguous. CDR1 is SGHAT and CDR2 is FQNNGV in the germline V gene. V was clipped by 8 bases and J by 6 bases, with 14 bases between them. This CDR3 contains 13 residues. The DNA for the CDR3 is TGTGCCAGCCTGGGTGGCTCCCTCAATGAGCAGTTCTTC. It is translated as CASLGGSLNEQFF.

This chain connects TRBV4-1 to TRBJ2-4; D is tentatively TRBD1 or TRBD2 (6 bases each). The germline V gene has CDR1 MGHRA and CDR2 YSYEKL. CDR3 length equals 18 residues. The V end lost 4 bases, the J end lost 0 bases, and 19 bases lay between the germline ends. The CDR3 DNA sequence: TGCGCCAGCAGCCCCCAGAGGGGGACTCTGATAGCCAAAAACATTCAGTACTTC. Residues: CASSPQRGTLIAKNIQYF.

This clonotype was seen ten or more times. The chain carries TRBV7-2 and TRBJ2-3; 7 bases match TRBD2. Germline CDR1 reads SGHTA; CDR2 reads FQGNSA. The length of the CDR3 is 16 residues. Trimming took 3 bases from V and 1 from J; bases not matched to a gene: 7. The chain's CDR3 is CASSFGAGEGTDTQYF. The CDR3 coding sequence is TGTGCCAGCAGCTTCGGGGCGGGAGAGGGCACAGATACGCAGTATTTT.

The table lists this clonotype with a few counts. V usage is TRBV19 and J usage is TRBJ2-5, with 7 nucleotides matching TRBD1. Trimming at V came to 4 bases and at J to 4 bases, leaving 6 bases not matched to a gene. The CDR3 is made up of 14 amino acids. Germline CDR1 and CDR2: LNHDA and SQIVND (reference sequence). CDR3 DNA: TGTGCCAGTAGTACCGGGACAGAAATAGAGACCCAGTACTTC. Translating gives CASSTGTEIETQYF.

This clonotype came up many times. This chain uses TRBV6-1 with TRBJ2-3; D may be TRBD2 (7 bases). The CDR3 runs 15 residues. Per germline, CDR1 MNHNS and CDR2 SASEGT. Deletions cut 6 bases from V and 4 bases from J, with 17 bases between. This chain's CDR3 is CASRRPGGSADTQYF. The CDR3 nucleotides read TGTGCCAGCAGACGCCCGGGGGGCAGCGCAGATACGCAGTATTTT.

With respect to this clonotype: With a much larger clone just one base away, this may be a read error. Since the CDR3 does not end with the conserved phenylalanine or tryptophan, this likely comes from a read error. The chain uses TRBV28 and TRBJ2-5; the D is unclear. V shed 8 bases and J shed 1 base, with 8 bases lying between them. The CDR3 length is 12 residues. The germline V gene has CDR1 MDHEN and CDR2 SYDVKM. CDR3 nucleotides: TGTGCCAGCTGCGTCGCCCAAGAGACCCAGTACTCC. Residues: CASCVAQETQYS.

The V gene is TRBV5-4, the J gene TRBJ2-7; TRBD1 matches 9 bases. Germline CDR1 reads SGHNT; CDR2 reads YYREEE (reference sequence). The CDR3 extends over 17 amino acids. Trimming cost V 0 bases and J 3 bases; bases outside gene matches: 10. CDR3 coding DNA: TGTGCCAGCAGCTTGGAGGGTGTACCGGGACAGGGCTACGAGCAGTACTTC. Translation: CASSLEGVPGQGYEQYF.

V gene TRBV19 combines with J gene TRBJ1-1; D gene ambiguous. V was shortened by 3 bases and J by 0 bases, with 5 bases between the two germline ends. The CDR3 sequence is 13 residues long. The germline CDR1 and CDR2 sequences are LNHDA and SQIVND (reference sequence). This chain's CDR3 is CASSIGVNTEAFF. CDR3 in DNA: TGTGCCAGTAGTATTGGGGTGAACACTGAAGCTTTCTTT.

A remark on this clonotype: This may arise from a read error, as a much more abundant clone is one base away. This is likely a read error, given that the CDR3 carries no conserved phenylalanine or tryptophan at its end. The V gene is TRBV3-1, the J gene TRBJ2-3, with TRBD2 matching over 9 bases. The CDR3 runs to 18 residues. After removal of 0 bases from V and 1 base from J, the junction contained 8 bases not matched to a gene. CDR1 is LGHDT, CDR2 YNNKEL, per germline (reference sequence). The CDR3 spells CASSQDLPSGTGTDTQYL. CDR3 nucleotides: TGTGCCAGCAGCCAAGATCTTCCTAGCGGGACCGGCACAGATACGCAGTATCTT.

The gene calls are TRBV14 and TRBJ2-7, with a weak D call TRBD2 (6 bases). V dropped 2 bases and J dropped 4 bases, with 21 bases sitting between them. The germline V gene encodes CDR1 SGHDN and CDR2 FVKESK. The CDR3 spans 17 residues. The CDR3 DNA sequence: TGTGCCAGCAGCCAAAGGGAGACCGGGAGAATAGTTTACGAGCAGTACTTC. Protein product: CASSQRETGRIVYEQYF.

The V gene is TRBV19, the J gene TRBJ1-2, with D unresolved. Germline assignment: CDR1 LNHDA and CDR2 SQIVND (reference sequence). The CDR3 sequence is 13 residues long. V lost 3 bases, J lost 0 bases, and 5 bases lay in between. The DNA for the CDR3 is TGTGCCAGTAGTATGCAAGCTAACTATGGCTACACCTTC. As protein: CASSMQANYGYTF.

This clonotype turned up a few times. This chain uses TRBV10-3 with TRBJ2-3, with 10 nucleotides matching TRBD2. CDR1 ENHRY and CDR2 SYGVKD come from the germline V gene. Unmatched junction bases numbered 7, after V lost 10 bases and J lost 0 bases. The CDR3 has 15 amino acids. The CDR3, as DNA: TGTGCCACCCGGACTAGCGGACTTAGCACAGATACGCAGTATTTT. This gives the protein CATRTSGLSTDTQYF.

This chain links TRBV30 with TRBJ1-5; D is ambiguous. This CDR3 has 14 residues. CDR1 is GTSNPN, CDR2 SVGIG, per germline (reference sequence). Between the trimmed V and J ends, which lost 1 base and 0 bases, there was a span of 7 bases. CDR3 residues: CAWSGPYSNQPQHF. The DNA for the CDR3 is TGTGCCTGGAGTGGACCTTATAGCAATCAGCCCCAGCATTTT.

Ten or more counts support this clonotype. The CDR3 sequence: CATADRDNYGYTF. CDR3 in DNA: TGTGCCACCGCCGACAGGGATAACTATGGCTACACCTTC. The chain joins TRBV24-1 to TRBJ1-2; 7 positions match TRBD1. This CDR3 is built from 13 residues. J was trimmed by 1 base and V by 9 bases; bases with no gene match: 4. Germline CDR1 is KGHDR and CDR2 is SFDVKD.

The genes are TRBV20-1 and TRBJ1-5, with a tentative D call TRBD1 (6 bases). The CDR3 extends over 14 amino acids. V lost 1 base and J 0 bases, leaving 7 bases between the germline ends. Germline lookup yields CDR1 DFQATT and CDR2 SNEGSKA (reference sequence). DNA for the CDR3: TGCAGTGCTAGAGGGGACATTAGCAATCAGCCCCAGCATTTT. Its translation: CSARGDISNQPQHF.

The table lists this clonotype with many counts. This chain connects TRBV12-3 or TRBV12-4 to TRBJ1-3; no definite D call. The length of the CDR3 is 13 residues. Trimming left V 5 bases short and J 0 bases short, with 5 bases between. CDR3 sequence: CASSRTSGNTIYF. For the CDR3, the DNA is TGTGCCAGCAGTCGGACCTCTGGAAACACCATATATTTT.

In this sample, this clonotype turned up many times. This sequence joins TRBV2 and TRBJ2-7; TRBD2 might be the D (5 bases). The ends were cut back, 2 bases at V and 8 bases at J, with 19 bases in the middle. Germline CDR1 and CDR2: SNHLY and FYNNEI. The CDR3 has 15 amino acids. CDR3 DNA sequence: TGTGCCAGCAGTGAAAACCGGACTCCCGCAATTAAGCAGTACTTC. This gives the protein CASSENRTPAIKQYF.

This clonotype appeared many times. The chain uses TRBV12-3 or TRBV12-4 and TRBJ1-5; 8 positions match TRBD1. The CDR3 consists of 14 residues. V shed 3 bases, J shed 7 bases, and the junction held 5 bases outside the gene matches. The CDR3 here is CASSFGRGLQPQHF. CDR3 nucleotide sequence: TGTGCCAGCAGTTTCGGCAGGGGGCTACAGCCCCAGCATTTT.

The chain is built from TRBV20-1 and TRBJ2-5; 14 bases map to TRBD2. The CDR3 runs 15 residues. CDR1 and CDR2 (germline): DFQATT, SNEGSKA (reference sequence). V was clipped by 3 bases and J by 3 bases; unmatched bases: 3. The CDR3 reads CSASGGLAGEETQYF. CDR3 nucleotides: TGCAGTGCTAGTGGGGGACTAGCGGGAGAAGAGACCCAGTACTTC.

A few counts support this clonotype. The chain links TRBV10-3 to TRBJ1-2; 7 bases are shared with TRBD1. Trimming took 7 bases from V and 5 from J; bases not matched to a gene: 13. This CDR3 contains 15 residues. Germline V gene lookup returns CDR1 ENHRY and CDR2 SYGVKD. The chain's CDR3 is CAITDREEAGYGYTF. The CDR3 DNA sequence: TGTGCCATCACTGACAGGGAAGAAGCTGGGTATGGCTACACCTTC.

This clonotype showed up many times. CDR3 DNA sequence: TGTGCCAGCAGCTTAGAGGTGGGGGGACGTTCACACAATGAGCAGTTCTTC. This translates into CASSLEVGGRSHNEQFF. The V and J genes are TRBV11-2 and TRBJ2-1; D is possibly TRBD2 (6 bases). The V end was cut by 0 bases, the J end by 5 bases, with 17 bases between. The germline V gene has CDR1 SGHAT and CDR2 FQNNGV. This CDR3 spans 17 amino acids.

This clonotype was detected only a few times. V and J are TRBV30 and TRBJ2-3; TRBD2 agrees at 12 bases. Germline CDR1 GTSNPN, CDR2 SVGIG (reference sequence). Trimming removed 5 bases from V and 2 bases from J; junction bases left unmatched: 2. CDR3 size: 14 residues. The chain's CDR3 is CAWWTSGTTDTQYF. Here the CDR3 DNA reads TGTGCCTGGTGGACTAGCGGGACCACAGATACGCAGTATTTT.

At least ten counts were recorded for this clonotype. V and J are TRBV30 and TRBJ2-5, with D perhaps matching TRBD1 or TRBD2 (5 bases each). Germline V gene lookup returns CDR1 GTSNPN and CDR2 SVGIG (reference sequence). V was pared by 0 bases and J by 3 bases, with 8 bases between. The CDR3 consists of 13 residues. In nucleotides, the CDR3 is TGTGCCTGGAGTGTTGGGGGAAAAGAGACCCAGTACTTC. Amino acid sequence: CAWSVGGKETQYF.

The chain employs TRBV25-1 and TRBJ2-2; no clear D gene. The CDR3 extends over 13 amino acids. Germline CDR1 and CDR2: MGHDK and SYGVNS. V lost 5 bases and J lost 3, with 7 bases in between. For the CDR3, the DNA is TGTGCCAGCAGTATCAGAGACACCGGGGAGCTGTTTTTT. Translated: CASSIRDTGELFF.

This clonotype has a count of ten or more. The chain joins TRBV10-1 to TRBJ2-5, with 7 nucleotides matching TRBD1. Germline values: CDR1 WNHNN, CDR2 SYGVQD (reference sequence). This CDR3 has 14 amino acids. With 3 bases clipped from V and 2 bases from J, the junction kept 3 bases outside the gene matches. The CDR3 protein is CASSDRDSQETQYF. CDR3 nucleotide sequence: TGCGCCAGCAGTGACCGGGACAGTCAAGAGACCCAGTACTTC.